These 27 T cell receptor beta chains share one sample of origin, sequenced in a study of cytomegalovirus exposure and HLA in healthy donors. The PCR contained 60 Vbeta and 13 Jbeta primers. Sequencing used immunoSEQ multiplex PCR; TCRdb keeps in-frame clones, though not all of them. The sample records about 110,000 clones, 73% being singletons. The sequenced sample consisted of PBMCs. The receptor source for this set is a man aged 25 to 40 in good health and CMV-seronegative.

The rearrangement joins TRBV19 to TRBJ2-7; possibly TRBD2 for D (6 bases). Trimming stripped 5 bases from V and 1 base from J, with 15 bases between. The CDR3 is made up of 15 amino acids. Germline loops: CDR1 LNHDA, CDR2 SQIVND (reference sequence). The CDR3 region is CASSAPAGLSYEQYF. In nucleotides, the CDR3 is TGTGCCAGTAGTGCCCCCGCTGGACTATCCTACGAGCAGTACTTC.

The V and J genes are TRBV29-1 and TRBJ1-1; 7 nucleotides match TRBD1. The CDR3 sequence is 13 residues long. V was pared by 3 bases and J by 5 bases, with 6 bases of the junction left unmatched. In germline, CDR1 is SQVTM, CDR2 ANQGSEA. This CDR3 is CSVEGQRRTEAFF. The CDR3 DNA is TGCAGCGTTGAGGGACAGAGGAGAACTGAAGCTTTCTTT.

The chain combines TRBV5-1 with TRBJ1-1; no reliable D call. The V gene's germline CDR1 is SGHRS and CDR2 YFSETQ. Trimming pared 5 bases from V and 1 base from J, leaving 12 bases between. The CDR3 sequence is 14 residues long. The CDR3 loop is CASRPPRGNTEAFF. The CDR3 coding sequence is TGCGCCAGCAGGCCCCCCCGGGGGAACACTGAAGCTTTCTTT.

The chain recombines TRBV5-1 with TRBJ2-5, with 11 bases fitting TRBD2. The CDR3 sequence is 16 residues long. V was pared by 4 bases and J by 0 bases, with 5 bases of the junction left unmatched. CDR1 is SGHRS and CDR2 is YFSETQ in the germline V gene. For the CDR3, the DNA is TGCGCCAGCAGCACCTCTAGCGGGGGGTACCAAGAGACCCAGTACTTC. Protein sequence: CASSTSSGGYQETQYF.

This clone was found once. The V and J genes are TRBV7-9 and TRBJ2-1; 7 bases fit TRBD1. This CDR3 is built from 15 residues. CDR1 SEHNR and CDR2 FQNEAQ come from the germline V gene (reference sequence). V was pared by 0 bases and J by 4 bases, with 3 bases of the junction left unmatched. For the CDR3, the DNA is TGTGCCAGCAGCTTAGCAGGGGGCGCTTACAATGAGCAGTTCTTC. Protein: CASSLAGGAYNEQFF. The full variable domain, rest sourced from reference TRBV7-9 and TRBJ2-1, is DTGVSQNPRHKITKRGQNVTFRCDPISEHNRLYWYRQTLGQGPEFLTYFQNEAQLEKSRLLSDRFSAERPKGSFSTLEIQRTEQGDSAMYLCASSLAGGAYNEQFFGPGTRLTVL.

The CDR3 sequence: CASSQLSGKNNEQFF. For the CDR3, the DNA is TGTGCCAGCAGCCAACTAAGCGGGAAGAACAATGAGCAGTTCTTC. The V gene is TRBV14, the J gene TRBJ2-1; 7 nucleotides agree with TRBD2. Trimming removed 2 bases from V and 5 bases from J; junction bases left unmatched: 6. In germline, CDR1 is SGHDN, CDR2 FVKESK. CDR3 length: 15 residues.

The rearrangement links TRBV19 to TRBJ2-5; D perhaps matches TRBD1 (5 bases). With the DNA end fitting TRBJ2-7 better, the J assignment may be wrong. Germline V gene sequence: CDR1 LNHDA, CDR2 SQIVND (reference sequence). The CDR3 extends over 14 amino acids. CDR3 loop: CASTSAGLRNEQYF. The CDR3 coding sequence is TGTGCCAGTACCTCAGCAGGGCTTCGGAACGAGCAGTACTTC.

The chain links TRBV5-1 to TRBJ1-1; D possibly corresponds to TRBD1 (5 bases). This CDR3 region has 15 residues. Trimming removed 2 bases at V and 3 bases at J, with 14 bases between. In germline, CDR1 is SGHRS, CDR2 YFSETQ. CDR3 amino acids: CASSFLGRADTEAFF. CDR3 DNA sequence: TGCGCCAGCAGCTTCCTCGGCAGGGCGGACACTGAAGCTTTCTTT.

This sequence joins TRBV18 and TRBJ2-3; TRBD1 is a possible D gene (6 bases). The germline gives CDR1 KGHSH, CDR2 LQKENI. This CDR3 has 15 amino acids. The V gene lost 3 bases and the J gene lost 1 base, with 11 bases spanning the gap. CDR3 in amino acids: CASSPGAQGTDTQYF. Written as DNA, the CDR3 is TGTGCCAGCTCACCGGGGGCGCAGGGCACAGATACGCAGTATTTT.

In DNA form, the CDR3 reads TGCAGCGTTGAAGCCCGACAGGGCCTCCTGAGCTCCTACAATGAGCAGTTCTTC. This gives the protein CSVEARQGLLSSYNEQFF. The chain carries TRBV29-1 and TRBJ2-1; 7 bases line up with TRBD1. Germline CDR1 reads SQVTM; CDR2 reads ANQGSEA. Trimming cost V 1 base and J 0 bases; bases outside gene matches: 12. This CDR3 is built from 18 residues.

The V call is TRBV5-4, the J call TRBJ2-1, with a tentative D call TRBD1 (5 bases). Germline-derived CDR1 and CDR2 are SGHNT and YYREEE (reference sequence). The CDR3 is 15 residues long. V was cut by 4 bases and J by 7 bases, with 18 bases left in between. CDR3 protein: CASSQGQQGGNEQFF. CDR3 DNA sequence: TGTGCCAGCAGCCAGGGCCAGCAGGGTGGGAATGAGCAGTTCTTC.

The rearrangement links TRBV25-1 to TRBJ2-5, with no clear D. V was shortened by 6 bases and J by 2 bases, with 4 bases between the two germline ends. Germline assignment: CDR1 MGHDK and CDR2 SYGVNS. CDR3 length: 11 amino acids. The CDR3 nucleotides read TGTGCCAGCAGCAGACAAGAGACCCAGTACTTC. It yields the protein CASSRQETQYF.

The chain employs TRBV27 and TRBJ2-2; 9 positions agree with TRBD2. Unmatched junction bases numbered 9, after V lost 0 bases and J lost 7 bases. The CDR3 is 17 residues long. Germline CDR1 is MNHEY and CDR2 is SMNVEV (reference sequence). CDR3: CASSLSGVAGVGGELFF. CDR3 sequence (DNA): TGTGCCAGCAGTTTATCGGGGGTAGCGGGAGTGGGCGGGGAGCTGTTTTTT.

The V and J genes are TRBV5-1 and TRBJ2-1; 11 bases line up with TRBD2. Trimming at V came to 2 bases and at J to 6 bases, leaving 1 base not matched to a gene. The length of the CDR3 is 14 residues. CDR1 is SGHRS, CDR2 YFSETQ, per germline. In DNA form, the CDR3 reads TGCGCCAGCAGCTTCGGGACTAGCGGCAATGAGCAGTTCTTC. It is translated as CASSFGTSGNEQFF.

This clone came up once. V and J are TRBV2 and TRBJ1-5; the match to TRBD1 covers 9 bases. CDR1 and CDR2 from the germline V gene are SNHLY and FYNNEI. The CDR3 has 14 residues. J was trimmed by 7 bases and V by 5 bases; bases with no gene match: 6. CDR3 nucleotides: TGTGCCAGCAGTATACAGGGGGCGCGACAGCCCCAGCATTTT. Its translation: CASSIQGARQPQHF.

This clone was seen a few times. The CDR3 loop is CASSLVANMNTEAFF. The CDR3 DNA follows: TGCGCCAGCAGCTTGGTAGCTAACATGAACACTGAAGCTTTCTTT. This sequence joins TRBV5-1 and TRBJ1-1; D is unresolved. Germline CDR1 SGHRS, CDR2 YFSETQ. This CDR3 is 15 amino acids long. V was shortened by 0 bases and J by 0 bases, with 9 bases between the two germline ends. Looking up the rest from reference TRBV5-1 and TRBJ1-1 gives the full variable domain: KAGVTQTPRYLIKTRGQQVTLSCSPISGHRSVSWYQQTPGQGLQFLFEYFSETQRNKGNFPGRFSGRQFSNSRSEMNVSTLELGDSALYLCASSLVANMNTEAFFGQGTRLTVV.

The chain links TRBV7-2 to TRBJ1-5, with 8 bases identical to TRBD1. This CDR3 is 17 amino acids long. The germline CDR1 and CDR2 sequences are SGHTA and FQGNSA. The ends lost 4 bases at V and 1 base at J; junction bases unmatched: 9. CDR3 region: CASSSSGQGVSNQPQHF. The CDR3 DNA reads as TGTGCCAGCAGCTCCTCCGGACAGGGAGTAAGCAATCAGCCCCAGCATTTT.

V gene TRBV2 combines with J gene TRBJ2-2; TRBD1 agrees at 8 bases. Trimming cost V 5 bases and J 3 bases; bases outside gene matches: 5. Germline V lookup: CDR1 SNHLY, CDR2 FYNNEI. The CDR3 is 15 amino acids. CDR3 nucleotides: TGTGCCAGCAGTTCATCAGGGGGCGACACCGGGGAGCTGTTTTTT. Encoded protein: CASSSSGGDTGELFF. Filled out from reference TRBV2 and TRBJ2-2, the complete variable domain reads EPEVTQTPSHQVTQMGQEVILRCVPISNHLYFYWYRQILGQKVEFLVSFYNNEISEKSEIFDDQFSVERPDGSNFTLKIRSTKLEDSAMYFCASSSSGGDTGELFFGEGSRLTVL.

V is TRBV19 and J is TRBJ2-2; D perhaps matches TRBD1 (6 bases). The V gene lost 5 bases and the J gene lost 5 bases, with 12 bases spanning the gap. This CDR3 region has 14 residues. Germline lookup yields CDR1 LNHDA and CDR2 SQIVND (reference sequence). In nucleotides, the CDR3 is TGTGCCAGTAGTGCCCCCGACAGGACCGGGGAGCTGTTTTTT. Encoded protein: CASSAPDRTGELFF.

The chain couples TRBV27 to TRBJ2-7; weak D call: TRBD2 (5 bases). Per germline, CDR1 MNHEY and CDR2 SMNVEV (reference sequence). With 6 bases removed from V and 1 base from J, the gap between germline ends came to 16 bases. The CDR3 is made up of 15 amino acids. CDR3 in DNA: TGTGCCAGCAGCCTAACTAGTCCTCCTTCCTACGAGCAGTACTTC. Translated, it gives CASSLTSPPSYEQYF.

The gene calls are TRBV5-1 and TRBJ1-1; unclear D gene. V lost 7 bases and J lost 0, with 10 bases in between. The CDR3 extends over 13 amino acids. Germline CDR1 and CDR2: SGHRS and YFSETQ. CDR3 DNA: TGCGCCAGCGGCCCGTCAATGAACACTGAAGCTTTCTTT. It is translated as CASGPSMNTEAFF.

This clone was picked up one time. The chain is built from TRBV27 and TRBJ1-6; D gene uncertain. CDR1 and CDR2 from the germline V gene are MNHEY and SMNVEV (reference sequence). This CDR3 has 17 amino acids. Trimming removed 2 bases at V and 0 bases at J, with 11 bases between. The CDR3 protein is CASSLDWKSSYNSPLHF. In nucleotides, the CDR3 is TGTGCCAGCAGTTTAGACTGGAAAAGCTCCTATAATTCACCCCTCCACTTT.

As for this clone: The junction departs from germline at one end; a sequencing error may be responsible. This chain connects TRBV7-9 to TRBJ2-1; 7 nucleotides line up with TRBD2. There are 14 residues in the CDR3. Germline values: CDR1 SEHNR, CDR2 FQNEAQ (reference sequence). CDR3 DNA: TGTTCCAGCATTTGGGCGGGAGTCTCCAATGAGCAGTTCTTC. Translated, it gives CSSIWAGVSNEQFF.

The V call is TRBV7-3, the J call TRBJ2-2, with 7 bases identical to TRBD2. With V trimmed by 8 bases and J by 7 bases, 10 bases remained unmatched. CDR1 is SGHTA and CDR2 is FQGTGA in the germline V gene. The CDR3 spans 14 residues. CDR3 bases: TGTGCCAGCGGCGGGGAGGGACCGATCGGGGAGCTGTTTTTT. This sequence encodes CASGGEGPIGELFF.

This clone was counted a few times. The chain recombines TRBV7-9 with TRBJ2-7; D gene ambiguous. CDR1 is SEHNR, CDR2 FQNEAQ, per germline (reference sequence). CDR3 length: 14 residues. Trimming shortened V by 1 base and J by 7 bases, and 14 bases separated the two germline ends. The CDR3 is CASSLDSLSGEQYF. CDR3 sequence (DNA): TGTGCCAGCAGCTTAGATAGCCTAAGTGGGGAGCAGTACTTC.

V usage is TRBV18 and J usage is TRBJ2-7, with a weak D call TRBD1 (5 bases). Between the trimmed V and J ends, which lost 6 bases and 2 bases, there was a span of 17 bases. The V gene's germline CDR1 is KGHSH and CDR2 LQKENI. There are 15 residues in the CDR3. The CDR3 nucleotides are TGTGCCAGCTCCCCCAATCCCGACAGAGCCTACGAGCAGTACTTC. It codes for CASSPNPDRAYEQYF.

CDR3: CASSFTWTGDNSPLHF. The CDR3 nucleotides read TGTGCCAGCAGTTTCACCTGGACAGGGGATAATTCACCCCTCCACTTT. The gene calls are TRBV2 and TRBJ1-6, with 9 bases matching TRBD1. Looked up from germline, CDR1 is SNHLY and CDR2 is FYNNEI. The CDR3 extends over 16 amino acids. V trimming: 5 bases; J trimming: 5 bases; junction bases outside the gene matches: 7.